This TCR beta chain stems from a study of T cell changes during pregnancy in multiple sclerosis (dated by TCRdb to the late 2010s). With regard to the full study: Changes in the T cell repertoire over the course of pregnancy were examined in this study in women with multiple sclerosis.

V loses 1 base of germline sequence and J loses 1 base, and the interval between the two ends is 10 bases. Counted from cysteine to phenylalanine, this CDR3 has 16 amino acids. Solely the CDR3 DNA is kept, with 48 bases framed from the first base. From a lookup of the germline V gene (reference sequence), CDR1 and CDR2 are SSHAT and FNYEAQ. Library preparation used the immunoSEQ multiplex PCR assay. In TCRdb, the immuneACCESS table is reduced to in-frame sequences with V and J assigned. These tables do not hold every clone; where another copy was compared, an unresolved V gene accounts for under half, and the others remain unexplained. This sample lists roughly 76,000 clones; just over 90% were detected once. The top ten constitute approximately 0.45% of the sample. On this clone itself: The target of this receptor is not known. No base qualities exist here, and no much larger clone lies one base off it.

Here the chain combines TRBV7-7 and TRBJ2-2; a weak D assignment points to TRBD2 (5 bases agree). The TCR sequence derives from a female donor with multiple sclerosis, enrolled in a pregnancy study. This specimen consisted of CD4+ T cells from peripheral blood mononuclear cells, obtained in the second trimester of pregnancy. The DNA reads as follows: TGTGCCAGCAGCTTAGAGGCTAGCAGGAACACCGGGGAGCTGTTTTTT. Translation gives CASSLEASRNTGELFF.